Following are 14 T cell receptor beta chains from one sample sequenced in a study of T cells in Graves' hyperthyroidism and ophthalmopathy. Amplification of TCR beta CDR3 regions was performed using RNA transcripts as template. A set of HTBI primers served as the primers for a first-round RT-PCR of the TCR CDR3. TCRdb ran MiXCR on the multiplex PCR reads and lists one entry per CDR3 protein. The repertoire consists of about half a million distinct CDR3 sequences, with roughly a sixth occurring once and the leading ten covering about 31%. The sequenced material came from blood. The receptors come from a woman aged 25 to 45 with Graves' ophthalmopathy.

This clonotype showed up many times. This chain uses TRBV28 with TRBJ2-1; tentative D call: TRBD1 (6 bases). This CDR3 contains 15 residues. Trimming took off 5 bases at V and 0 bases at J, with 11 bases between the two ends. Germline V CDR1 and CDR2: MDHEN, SYDVKM. The CDR3 coding sequence is TGTGCCAGCAGTGACAGGCCGAGCTCCTACAATGAGCAGTTCTTC. Its protein product is CASSDRPSSYNEQFF.

This clonotype has a single count. The chain's CDR3 is CASSLGLHSEQYF. The CDR3, as DNA: TGTGCCAGCAGCCTGGGGCTACATAGCGAGCAGTACTTC. This rearrangement joins TRBV7-3 to TRBJ2-7; the D gene is possibly TRBD1 (5 bases). This CDR3 is built from 13 residues. Germline V gene data show CDR1 as SGHTA and CDR2 as FQGTGA. V lost 5 bases, J lost 6 bases, and 14 bases lay in between.

In this sample, this clonotype turned up many times. The CDR3 reads CASSPGLAGVYEQYF. The CDR3 nucleotides read TGTGCCAGCAGCCCTGGACTAGCGGGAGTCTACGAGCAGTACTTC. The V gene is TRBV12-3 or TRBV12-4, the J gene TRBJ2-7, with 13 bases matching TRBD2. Trimming cost V 6 bases and J 3 bases; bases outside gene matches: 5. This CDR3 region has 15 residues.

This chain joins TRBV20-1 and TRBJ2-7, with D perhaps being TRBD1 or TRBD2 (6 bases each). The V end was cut by 3 bases, the J end by 2 bases, with 17 bases between. Germline V CDR1 and CDR2: DFQATT, SNEGSKA (reference sequence). This CDR3 region has 15 residues. In DNA form, the CDR3 reads TGCAGTGCTAGTCCCCCAGGAGGGGGTGCCTACGAGCAGTACTTC. Encoded protein: CSASPPGGGAYEQYF.

The sample holds many counts of this clonotype. CDR3 in amino acids: CASSPRAGGADTEAFF. DNA for the CDR3: TGCGCCAGCAGCCCCAGGGCAGGGGGCGCGGACACTGAAGCTTTCTTT. The chain uses TRBV4-3 and TRBJ1-1; 8 bases fit TRBD1. Germline CDR1 LGHNA, CDR2 YSLEER. This CDR3 region has 16 residues. J lost 3 bases, V lost 4 bases, and 10 bases had no gene match.

The chain carries TRBV7-3 and TRBJ2-2, with D unresolved. The germline V gene has CDR1 SGHTA and CDR2 FQGTGA. V lost 2 bases to trimming and J lost 6 bases, with 10 bases between them. The CDR3 runs to 14 residues. The CDR3 region has the DNA TGTGCCAGCAGCTTAGATGTAGGGCCCGGGGAGCTGTTTTTT. Amino acid sequence: CASSLDVGPGELFF.

This clonotype was recorded many times. The rearrangement joins TRBV20-1 to TRBJ2-3; no clear D. V lost 6 bases and J lost 2, with 12 bases in between. This CDR3 is built from 13 residues. The germline V gene has CDR1 DFQATT and CDR2 SNEGSKA (reference sequence). The CDR3 reads CSAKTGDTDTQYF. The DNA for the CDR3 is TGCAGTGCGAAAACTGGAGACACAGATACGCAGTATTTT.

This clonotype was observed a handful of times. The J gene is TRBJ1-6, the V gene TRBV15; D gene ambiguous. V was shortened by 1 base and J by 5 bases, with 6 bases between the two germline ends. Germline loops: CDR1 LNHNV, CDR2 YYDKDF (reference sequence). The CDR3 consists of 14 residues. In DNA form, the CDR3 reads TGTGCCACCAGCAGAGGGGGAAATAATTCACCCCTCCACTTT. It encodes CATSRGGNNSPLHF.

The table lists this clonotype with many counts. The chain is built from TRBV28 and TRBJ2-7, with TRBD2 as a possible D gene (6 bases). Trimming took off 1 base at V and 2 bases at J, with 24 bases between the two ends. The CDR3 is 19 amino acids. CDR1 and CDR2 (germline): MDHEN, SYDVKM. The CDR3 nucleotides read TGTGCCAGCAGTTTATACCTATCCCTCGAGGTAGCGGCCACCTACGAGCAGTACTTC. This encodes CASSLYLSLEVAATYEQYF.

This clonotype has ten or more counts. V and J are TRBV28 and TRBJ2-2, with 8 bases aligning to TRBD1. The CDR3 totals 15 residues. Per the germline V gene, CDR1 is MDHEN and CDR2 is SYDVKM. Trimming took 6 bases from V and 4 from J; bases not matched to a gene: 7. The CDR3 region has the DNA TGTGCCAGCAGGCCCGACAGGGGAGGCACCGGGGAGCTGTTTTTT. Its protein is CASRPDRGGTGELFF.

This clonotype was found many times. V usage is TRBV3-1 and J usage is TRBJ2-2; weak D call: TRBD1 (5 bases). The CDR3 totals 14 residues. Trimming left V 4 bases short and J 4 bases short, with 10 bases between. Germline CDR1 and CDR2: LGHDT and YNNKEL (reference sequence). The CDR3 DNA reads TGTGCCAGCAGCCGCTGGACATTCACCGGGGAGCTGTTTTTT. The encoded protein is CASSRWTFTGELFF.

This clonotype was seen only a few times. V and J are TRBV19 and TRBJ2-3, with D possibly called TRBD1 or TRBD2 (5 bases each). Germline lookup yields CDR1 LNHDA and CDR2 SQIVND (reference sequence). Trimming pared 6 bases from V and 6 bases from J, leaving 16 bases between. This CDR3 region has 14 residues. The CDR3 here is CASSHRDLSDTQYF. The DNA of the CDR3 is TGTGCCAGTAGCCACCGGGACCTCTCGGATACGCAGTATTTT.

V usage is TRBV6-1 and J usage is TRBJ2-3, with 12 nucleotides matching TRBD2. Germline assignment: CDR1 MNHNS and CDR2 SASEGT. After removal of 3 bases from V and 2 bases from J, the junction contained 12 bases not matched to a gene. The CDR3 has 19 residues. CDR3 loop: CASSDLTSGRPVLTDTQYF. The CDR3, as DNA: TGTGCCAGCAGTGACCTGACTAGCGGGAGACCCGTTCTCACAGATACGCAGTATTTT.

The table lists this clonotype with a few counts. The chain joins TRBV20-1 to TRBJ2-7; D is unresolved. The V and J ends lost 0 bases and 2 bases respectively, with 8 bases between them. The CDR3 extends over 13 amino acids. Germline CDR1 reads DFQATT; CDR2 reads SNEGSKA (reference sequence). Here the CDR3 DNA reads TGCAGTGCTAGAGAGGTAGAACCCTACGAGCAGTACTTC. This sequence encodes CSAREVEPYEQYF.